These T cell receptor beta chains were read from a single sample in a study of CXCR3-negative and CXCR3-positive naive CD8 T cells. With the 5' RACE reads reprocessed, TCRdb shows one record per CDR3 protein and no DNA. Here the sample table reports about 120,000 distinct CDR3 sequences. Sequencing was done on a sample of naive CXCR3- CD8+ T cells from blood. The receptor source for this set is a human donor in good health. Some clones in this sample may be carry-over from other donors' samples. Each CDR3 is given with its conserved first and last residue. The order of the fields is V gene, J gene, CDR3 length, CDR3 protein.

TRBV6-9	TRBJ1-5	15	CASTRGQQGNQPQHF
TRBV20-1	TRBJ1-2	13	CSAPPTALVGYTF
TRBV12-3/TRBV12-4	TRBJ2-3	14	CASSLDLNTDTQYF
TRBV4-2	TRBJ2-6	16	CASSHQLGTGANVLTF
TRBV5-5	TRBJ1-5	14	CASSPDRGWQPQHF
TRBV5-1	TRBJ2-3	15	CASSFWVDNTDTQYF
TRBV20-1	TRBJ2-7	15	CSASAGDRGLGEQYF
TRBV27	TRBJ1-1	14	CASSLSGTGTEAFF
TRBV20-1	TRBJ2-7	16	CSARVARDRIYYEQYF
TRBV7-2	TRBJ2-5	15	CASSPTWGAGETQYF
TRBV5-1	TRBJ1-1	15	CASSIRQENPTEAFF
TRBV27	TRBJ2-5	15	CASSISSGTGETQYF
TRBV20-1	TRBJ2-3	15	CSAGIAGVFTDTQYF
TRBV7-9	TRBJ2-7	12	CASSSLTYEQYF
TRBV10-3	TRBJ2-1	15	CAISLPSPRDNEQFF
TRBV15	TRBJ1-1	14	CATSRTTGGTEAFF
TRBV4-1	TRBJ2-5	14	CASSQERVSETQYF
TRBV29-1	TRBJ2-1	14	CSVDGLAGGDEQFF
TRBV7-3	TRBJ1-1	13	CASSRDRATEAFF
TRBV28	TRBJ1-3	14	CASSPTGSGNTIYF
TRBV20-1	TRBJ2-2	17	CSASEEFRYLNTGELFF
TRBV4-1	TRBJ2-4	14	CASSQELAKNIQYF
TRBV19	TRBJ2-7	15	CASSMGQGYAYEQYF
TRBV11-2	TRBJ2-3	14	CASSPDRDGDTQYF
TRBV12-3/TRBV12-4	TRBJ2-1	12	CASSPPNNEQFF
TRBV29-1	TRBJ1-2	16	CSVEPGTGRGSYGYTF
TRBV7-2	TRBJ2-7	13	CASSLLATYEQYF
TRBV6-5	TRBJ2-1	14	CASSYRLADNEQFF
TRBV29-1	TRBJ2-1	15	CSVVRALAGANEQFF
TRBV4-1	TRBJ1-2	16	CASSQDRGGSNYGYTF
TRBV14	TRBJ2-1	17	CASSLGHRSSSYNEQFF
TRBV4-1	TRBJ1-1	15	CASSRTQGINTEAFF
TRBV23-1	TRBJ2-3	18	CASSPQVPQVGALDTQYF
TRBV7-9	TRBJ2-1	14	CASTIGTDYNEQFF
TRBV9	TRBJ2-3	14	CASSVVVSGDTQYF
TRBV20-1	TRBJ2-1	15	CSARYLRGSYNEQFF
TRBV10-3	TRBJ2-3	17	CAISERSSGALPDTQYF
TRBV5-5	TRBJ2-7	15	CASSLAASGSYEQYF
TRBV15	TRBJ2-5	14	CATSRAGEEETQYF
TRBV19	TRBJ2-6	16	CASSISGEAGANVLTF
TRBV28	TRBJ2-7	14	CASSSQGLTGEQYF
TRBV7-3	TRBJ2-5	16	CASSFGLAGVRETQYF
TRBV6-5	TRBJ1-1	16	CASSQKWGLGVAEAFF
TRBV6-5	TRBJ2-1	17	CASSLQDSSLVGNEQFF
TRBV20-1	TRBJ2-3	17	CSATGPQGAPSTDTQYF
TRBV4-2	TRBJ1-2	11	CASSRGQGYTF
TRBV29-1	TRBJ2-7	11	CSGYRGPEQYF
TRBV7-9	TRBJ2-1	13	CASSLGDNNEQFF
TRBV12-3/TRBV12-4	TRBJ2-7	14	CASSFHPASYEQYF